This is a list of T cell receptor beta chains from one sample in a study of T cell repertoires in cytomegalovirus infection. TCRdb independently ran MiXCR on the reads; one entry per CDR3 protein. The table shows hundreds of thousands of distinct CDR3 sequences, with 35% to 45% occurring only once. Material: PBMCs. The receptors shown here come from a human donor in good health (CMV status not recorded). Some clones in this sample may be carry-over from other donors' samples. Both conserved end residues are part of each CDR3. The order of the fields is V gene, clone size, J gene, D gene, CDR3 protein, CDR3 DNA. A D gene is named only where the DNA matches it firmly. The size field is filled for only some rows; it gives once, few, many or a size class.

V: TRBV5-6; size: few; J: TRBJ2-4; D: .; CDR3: CASSLAQANIQYF; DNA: TGTGCCAGCAGCTTGGCCCAGGCGAACATTCAGTACTTC
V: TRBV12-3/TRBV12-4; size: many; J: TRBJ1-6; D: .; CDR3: CASSYDNSPLHF; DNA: TGTGCCAGCAGTTATGATAATTCACCCCTCCACTTT
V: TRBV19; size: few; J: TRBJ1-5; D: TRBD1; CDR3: CASSFTGALYNQPQHF; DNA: TGTGCCAGTAGTTTTACAGGGGCGCTCTACAATCAGCCCCAGCATTTT
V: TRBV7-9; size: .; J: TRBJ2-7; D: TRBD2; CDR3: CASSHSGGLGEQYF; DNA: TGTGCCAGCAGCCATAGCGGGGGCCTCGGCGAGCAGTACTTC
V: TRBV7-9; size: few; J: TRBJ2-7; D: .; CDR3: CASSNPGHPYEQYF; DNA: TGTGCCAGCAGCAATCCAGGGCACCCCTACGAGCAGTACTTC
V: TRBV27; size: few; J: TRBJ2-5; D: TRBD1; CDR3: CASSGGTGGLRETQYF; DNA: TGTGCCAGCAGTGGTGGGACAGGGGGGTTGAGAGAGACCCAGTACTTC
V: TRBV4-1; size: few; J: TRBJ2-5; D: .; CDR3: CASSQVPGFLQETQYF; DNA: TGCGCCAGCAGCCAAGTACCGGGGTTCCTACAAGAGACCCAGTACTTC
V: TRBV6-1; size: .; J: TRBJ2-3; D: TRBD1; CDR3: CASSPTGVLLDTQYF; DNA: TGTGCCAGCAGTCCTACAGGGGTACTGTTAGATACGCAGTATTTT
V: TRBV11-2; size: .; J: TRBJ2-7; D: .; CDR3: CASSLTEQGFEQYF; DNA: TGTGCCAGCAGCTTGACAGAACAGGGATTCGAGCAGTACTTC
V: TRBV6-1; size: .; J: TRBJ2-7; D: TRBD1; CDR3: CASSPGTGRFTYEQYF; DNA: TGTGCCAGCAGTCCCGGGACAGGGAGGTTTACCTACGAGCAGTACTTC
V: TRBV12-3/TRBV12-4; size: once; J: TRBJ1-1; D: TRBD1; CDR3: CASGDQGGGNTEAFF; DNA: TGTGCCAGCGGGGATCAGGGGGGAGGGAACACTGAAGCTTTCTTT
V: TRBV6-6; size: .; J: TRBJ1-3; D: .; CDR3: CASASKRASPGNTIYF; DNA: TGTGCCAGCGCCTCGAAAAGGGCCTCTCCTGGAAACACCATATATTTT
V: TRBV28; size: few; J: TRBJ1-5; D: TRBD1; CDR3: CASSSGGTGTEPQHF; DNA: TGTGCCAGCAGTTCGGGGGGGACAGGGACGGAGCCCCAGCATTTT
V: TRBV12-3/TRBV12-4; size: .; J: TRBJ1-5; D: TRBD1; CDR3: CASSQTGANQPQHW; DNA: TGTGCCAGCAGCCAAACAGGGGCAAATCAGCCCCAGCATTGG
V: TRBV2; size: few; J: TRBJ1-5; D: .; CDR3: CASSESSTSNQPQHF; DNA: TGTGCCAGCAGTGAATCCTCCACCTCCAATCAGCCCCAGCATTTT
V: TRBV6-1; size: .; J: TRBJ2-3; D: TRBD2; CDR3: CASSEQGLALDTQYF; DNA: TGTGCCAGCAGTGAACAAGGACTAGCGCTGGATACGCAGTATTTT
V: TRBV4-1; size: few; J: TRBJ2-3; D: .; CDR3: CASSHGPSVDTQYF; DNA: TGCGCCAGCAGCCACGGACCGTCGGTGGATACGCAGTATTTT
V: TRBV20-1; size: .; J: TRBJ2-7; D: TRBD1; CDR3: CSARGQGVYEQYF; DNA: TGCAGTGCTAGGGGTCAGGGGGTCTACGAGCAGTACTTC
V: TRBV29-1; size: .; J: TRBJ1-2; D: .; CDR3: CSVVSGSHGYTF; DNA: TGCAGCGTTGTCTCGGGTTCCCATGGCTACACCTTC
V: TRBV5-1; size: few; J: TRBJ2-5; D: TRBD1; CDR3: CASSQRDRGKETQYF; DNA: TGCGCCAGCAGCCAACGCGACAGGGGAAAAGAGACCCAGTACTTC
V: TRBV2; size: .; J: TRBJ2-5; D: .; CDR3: CASSEALGGARATQYF; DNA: TGTGCCAGCAGTGAAGCGCTTGGGGGAGCAAGAGCGACCCAGTACTTC
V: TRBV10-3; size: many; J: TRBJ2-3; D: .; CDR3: CATRSNSATDTQYF; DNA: TGTGCCACCCGATCGAATTCAGCCACAGATACGCAGTATTTT
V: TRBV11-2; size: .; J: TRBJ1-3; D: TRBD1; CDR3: CASSPIDRAGNTIYF; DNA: TGTGCCAGCAGCCCAATAGACAGGGCTGGAAACACCATATATTTT
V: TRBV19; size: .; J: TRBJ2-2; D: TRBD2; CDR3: CASSMTSVSTGELFF; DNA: TGTGCCAGTAGTATGACTAGCGTAAGCACCGGGGAGCTGTTTTTT
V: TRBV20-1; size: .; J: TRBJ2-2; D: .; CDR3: CSTLADANTGELFF; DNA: TGCAGTACGTTAGCGGACGCGAACACCGGGGAGCTGTTTTTT
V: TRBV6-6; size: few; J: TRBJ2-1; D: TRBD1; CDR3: CASSGQGAPYNEQFF; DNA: TGTGCCAGCAGTGGACAGGGGGCCCCCTACAATGAGCAGTTCTTC
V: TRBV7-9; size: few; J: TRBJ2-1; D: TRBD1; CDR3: CASSPEGQGAYNEQFF; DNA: TGTGCCAGCAGCCCGGAGGGACAGGGGGCCTACAATGAGCAGTTCTTC
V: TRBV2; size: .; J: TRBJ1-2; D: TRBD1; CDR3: CASSGSGGHYGYTF; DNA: TGTGCCAGCAGTGGGTCAGGGGGGCACTATGGCTACACCTTC
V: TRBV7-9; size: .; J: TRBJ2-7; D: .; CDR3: CASRSGQHYEQYF; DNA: TGTGCCAGCAGAAGCGGACAGCACTACGAGCAGTACTTC
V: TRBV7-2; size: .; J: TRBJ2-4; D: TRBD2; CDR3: CARPGGGNKKIQYF; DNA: TGTGCCAGGCCGGGCGGGGGTAACAAAAAAATTCAGTACTTC
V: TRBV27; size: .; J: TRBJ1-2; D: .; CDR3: CASTRTPAGANYGYTF; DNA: TGTGCCAGCACCAGGACCCCCGCAGGGGCTAACTATGGCTACACCTTC
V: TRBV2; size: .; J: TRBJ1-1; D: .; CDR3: CASILQQGSDTEAFF; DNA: TGTGCCAGCATTCTCCAGCAGGGGTCAGACACTGAAGCTTTCTTT
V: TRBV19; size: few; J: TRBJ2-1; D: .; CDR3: CASRLGRELNEQFF; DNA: TGTGCCAGCAGACTGGGACGAGAGCTCAATGAGCAGTTCTTC
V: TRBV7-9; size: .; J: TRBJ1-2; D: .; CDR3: CASSLVQQPNYGYTF; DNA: TGTGCCAGCAGCTTAGTACAGCAACCTAACTATGGCTACACCTTC
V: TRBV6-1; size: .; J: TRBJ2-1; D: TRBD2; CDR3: CASSEFLAGADYNEQFF; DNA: TGTGCCAGCAGTGAATTTCTAGCGGGAGCCGACTACAATGAGCAGTTCTTC
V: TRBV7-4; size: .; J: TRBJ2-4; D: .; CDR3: CASRGSRDPNIQYF; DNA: TGTGCCAGCAGGGGGTCCAGGGACCCAAACATTCAGTACTTC